This is a list of T cell receptor beta chains from one sample in a study of naive and memory T cell subsets. Using its own MiXCR run on the UMI-ligation and nested PCR reads, TCRdb lists one record per CDR3 protein. This sample has about 160,000 distinct CDR3 sequences, with 22% found just once. Sequencing input: naive CD4+ T cells from blood. The origin of the receptors is a human donor in good health. CDR3s leave out the opening cysteine and the closing phenylalanine or tryptophan. A D gene is named only where the DNA matches it firmly.

. | TRBJ2-3 | TRBV7-9 | ASSLEGLYSDTQY
. | TRBJ2-4 | TRBV4-3 | ASSQVLQKKNIQY
TRBD1 | TRBJ2-7 | TRBV5-1 | ASSLGAAPGQTYEQY
TRBD1 | TRBJ1-1 | TRBV5-1 | ASSSTGEHTEAF
. | TRBJ2-2 | TRBV7-9 | ASSLRSQFSIANTGELF
TRBD1 | TRBJ1-2 | TRBV18 | ASSPRQGDRRYGYT
TRBD2 | TRBJ2-7 | TRBV10-3 | AITAGAPYEQY
. | TRBJ1-5 | TRBV20-1 | SASQGMPQH
. | TRBJ2-4 | TRBV7-2 | ASSLDEGAQY
. | TRBJ1-5 | TRBV12-3/TRBV12-4 | ASSLEWGLDKHQPQH
TRBD1 | TRBJ1-6 | TRBV27 | ASSLQLPGQGYSPLH
. | TRBJ2-5 | TRBV28 | ASSFPRAHKLQETQY
. | TRBJ1-6 | TRBV20-1 | SARASTMNNSPLH
TRBD2 | TRBJ2-1 | TRBV5-1 | ASSPGLAPSSSYNEQF
. | TRBJ2-1 | TRBV20-1 | SATQYNEQF
. | TRBJ2-4 | TRBV28 | ATSEGIPNIQY
. | TRBJ2-1 | TRBV6-2/TRBV6-3 | ASTPPGLTNYNEQF
. | TRBJ2-6 | TRBV19 | ASSITGVLSSGANVLT
TRBD1 | TRBJ2-3 | TRBV10-3 | AISVNRGSTDTQY
. | TRBJ1-4 | TRBV29-1 | SVNRDTATNEKLF
TRBD2 | TRBJ2-3 | TRBV6-6 | ASSYSGLAGGADTQY
TRBD1 | TRBJ2-5 | TRBV29-1 | SGGTGQETQY
TRBD2 | TRBJ2-1 | TRBV5-1 | ASTNLGGRAYNEQF
. | TRBJ1-5 | TRBV28 | ASSLDQTNQPQH
. | TRBJ2-3 | TRBV20-1 | SMSGVTDTQY
. | TRBJ2-5 | TRBV24-1 | ATSDPTGQTQY
. | TRBJ2-7 | TRBV11-3 | ASSLAPAYEQY
TRBD1 | TRBJ2-1 | TRBV29-1 | SVEDNRARQGRSYNEQF
. | TRBJ1-4 | TRBV5-1 | ASSLGENEKLF
. | TRBJ1-1 | TRBV25-1 | ASGTDTMNTEAF
. | TRBJ2-1 | TRBV18 | ASSRGWRKNNEQF
TRBD2 | TRBJ2-2 | TRBV20-1 | SARPLAGGVTGELF
. | TRBJ2-7 | TRBV3-1 | ASSLRTASYEQY
. | TRBJ2-1 | TRBV28 | ASSLTREQF